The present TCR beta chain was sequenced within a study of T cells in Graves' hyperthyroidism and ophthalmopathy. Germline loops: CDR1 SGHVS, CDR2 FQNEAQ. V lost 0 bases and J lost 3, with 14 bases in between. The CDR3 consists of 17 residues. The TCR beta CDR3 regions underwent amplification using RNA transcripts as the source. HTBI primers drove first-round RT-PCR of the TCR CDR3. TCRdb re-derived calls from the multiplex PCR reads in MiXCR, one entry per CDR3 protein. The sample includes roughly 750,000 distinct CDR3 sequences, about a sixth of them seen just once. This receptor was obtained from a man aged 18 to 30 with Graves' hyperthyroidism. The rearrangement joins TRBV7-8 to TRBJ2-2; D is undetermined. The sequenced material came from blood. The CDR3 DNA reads TGTGCCAGCAGCTTAGCGTTGGGAAGACGGGACACCGGGGAGCTGTTTTTT. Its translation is CASSLALGRRDTGELFF. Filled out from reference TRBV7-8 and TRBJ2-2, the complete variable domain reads GAGVSQSPRYKVAKRGQDVALRCDPISGHVSLFWYQQALGQGPEFLTYFQNEAQLDKSGLPSDRFFAERPEGSVSTLKIQRTQQEDSAVYLCASSLALGRRDTGELFFGEGSRLTVL.